This T cell receptor (beta chain) stems from a study of CD8+ T cells in alopecia areata. Study-wide findings and caveats: Mouse data revealed clearer TCR sharing than patient data did, a gap possibly tied to HLA. Relative to normal scalp, lesional scalp, especially alopecia totalis/universalis, showed higher clonality. Scalp specimens additionally yield sequences from normal skin's resident alphabeta T cells.

With respect to this clone: Its specificity is not known.

The length of the CDR3 is 15 residues. V dropped 3 bases and J dropped 3; count of bases not matched to a gene: 7. CDR1 and CDR2 (germline): SGHDT, YYEEEE. Extraction of RNA preceded its reverse transcription into cDNA, which served as the sequencing template. Profiling relied on immunoSEQ multiplex PCR, and the TCRdb table lists in-frame clones only, not all of them. The sample includes 140,000 or so clones, roughly 58% of them seen just once. This chain joins TRBV5-6 and TRBJ2-7; 9 positions agree with TRBD1. The specimen was CD8+ T cells sorted from blood. The source of this sequence is a human donor in good health. The CDR3 here is CASSWPGQGHYEQYF. The CDR3 nucleotides read TGTGCCAGCAGCTGGCCGGGACAGGGCCACTACGAGCAGTACTTC.